The 23 T cell receptor beta chains below were found in one sample sequenced in a study of cytomegalovirus exposure and HLA in healthy donors (dated 2017 in TCRdb). The library was prepared using the immunoSEQ multiplex PCR assay. A mixture of 60 forward primers for TCR Vbeta segments and 13 reverse primers for TCR Jbeta segments was used in the multiplex PCR. The source is immuneACCESS, and TCRdb retained only in-frame sequences with V and J called. Part of the clones is not carried over; for the studies checked, unresolved V genes explain less than half of this, and the remainder is unexplained. Here the sample has approximately 250,000 clones; around four fifths occur a single time. 0.4% to 0.6% of the sample belongs to the ten largest clones. The sample comprised PBMCs. These TCRs come from a boy between 10 and 17 years old in good health and CMV-seronegative.

The V call is TRBV9, the J call TRBJ2-7, with TRBD2 identical over 13 bases. The length of the CDR3 is 14 residues. Germline-derived CDR1 and CDR2 are SGDLS and YYNGEE. V lost 4 bases and J lost 6; bases outside the gene matches: 4. CDR3 sequence (DNA): TGTGCCAGCAGCCCCGGGACTAGCGGGACCGAGCAGTACTTC. Amino acid sequence: CASSPGTSGTEQYF.

V gene TRBV6-5 combines with J gene TRBJ1-2, with no clear D. V dropped 6 bases and J dropped 12 bases, with 23 bases sitting between them. Germline assignment: CDR1 MNHEY and CDR2 SVGAGI. The CDR3 contains 14 residues. CDR3 loop: CASSRQPGAAKDTF. The CDR3 DNA reads as TGTGCCAGCAGCCGTCAGCCCGGAGCCGCGAAGGACACCTTC.

The rearrangement links TRBV7-6 to TRBJ2-1; possibly TRBD2 for D (6 bases). Germline values: CDR1 SGHVS, CDR2 FNYEAQ. The CDR3 covers 15 residues. Trimming removed 5 bases from V and 0 bases from J, with 11 bases in between. The DNA for the CDR3 is TGTGCCAGCAGCCCCTCCGGGGGCTCCTACAATGAGCAGTTCTTC. It codes for CASSPSGGSYNEQFF.

This clone is a singleton in its sample. The same CDR3 also results from other DNA sequences found in this sample. The rearrangement links TRBV7-9 to TRBJ2-7, with D hard to call. The CDR3 is 11 amino acids. Germline CDR1 and CDR2: SEHNR and FQNEAQ (reference sequence). The V and J ends lost 5 bases and 5 bases respectively, with 7 bases between them. The CDR3 is CASSPSHEQYF. The CDR3 nucleotides read TGTGCCAGCAGCCCCTCTCACGAGCAGTACTTC.

The V gene is TRBV29-1, the J gene TRBJ1-1; D remains unclear. V lost 0 bases, J lost 10 bases, and 12 bases lay in between. Germline V CDR1 and CDR2: SQVTM, ANQGSEA. The CDR3 covers 12 residues. CDR3 nucleotides: TGCAGCGTTGAAGATAGGTGGGAGGGAGCTTTCTTT. Protein sequence: CSVEDRWEGAFF.

This clone was observed once. The chain links TRBV5-6 to TRBJ1-1, with D perhaps matching TRBD1 (5 bases). Germline CDR1 SGHDT, CDR2 YYEEEE. Deletions cut 1 base from V and 1 base from J, with 8 bases between. This CDR3 contains 14 residues. CDR3 residues: CASSLRGGNTEAFF. CDR3 coding DNA: TGTGCCAGCAGCTTGCGCGGGGGGAACACTGAAGCTTTCTTT.

The chain uses TRBV2 and TRBJ1-2; 8 bases match TRBD1. The CDR3 consists of 14 residues. CDR1 is SNHLY, CDR2 FYNNEI, per germline. The ends lost 11 bases at V and 8 bases at J; junction bases unmatched: 16. The CDR3 reads CASHLPPGGEGYTF. CDR3 nucleotide sequence: TGTGCCTCACACTTACCACCAGGGGGCGAGGGCTACACCTTC.

The rearrangement joins TRBV30 to TRBJ2-7; 11 bases are a match to TRBD1. The V gene's germline CDR1 is GTSNPN and CDR2 SVGIG (reference sequence). V dropped 5 bases and J dropped 5; count of bases not matched to a gene: 8. The CDR3 runs 14 residues. This chain's CDR3 is CAWRRDRGNDEQYF. The DNA for the CDR3 is TGTGCCTGGCGAAGGGACAGGGGGAACGACGAGCAGTACTTC.

The V gene is TRBV2, the J gene TRBJ2-5, with D possibly TRBD2 on 6 matching bases. With 4 bases removed from V and 2 bases from J, the gap between germline ends came to 11 bases. CDR1 SNHLY and CDR2 FYNNEI come from the germline V gene. The CDR3 runs 14 residues. This CDR3 is CASSATRSQETQYF. The CDR3 bases are TGTGCCAGCAGTGCGACTAGGAGTCAAGAGACCCAGTACTTC.

The CDR3 sequence is CASSRLAGGPEEQYF. The DNA for the CDR3 is TGTGCCAGCAGCAGACTAGCGGGAGGCCCGGAGGAGCAGTACTTC. The genes are TRBV11-2 and TRBJ2-7; 13 bases agree with TRBD2. CDR3 length: 15 residues. V lost 5 bases to trimming and J lost 7 bases; unmatched junction nucleotides: 8. Germline lookup yields CDR1 SGHAT and CDR2 FQNNGV.

The chain couples TRBV10-3 to TRBJ1-1; D is perhaps TRBD1 (6 bases). This CDR3 spans 13 amino acids. Germline-derived CDR1 and CDR2 are ENHRY and SYGVKD. The V end was cut by 4 bases, the J end by 6 bases, with 12 bases between. CDR3: CAISGPQGSEAFF. The CDR3 DNA is TGTGCCATCAGTGGACCGCAGGGGTCTGAAGCTTTCTTT.

The chain joins TRBV19 to TRBJ1-5; 7 nucleotides align to TRBD1. V lost 4 bases and J lost 0; bases outside the gene matches: 12. This CDR3 is built from 18 residues. Per germline, CDR1 LNHDA and CDR2 SQIVND (reference sequence). The CDR3 is CASSNRGERIYSNQPQHF. CDR3 bases: TGTGCCAGTAGTAACAGGGGCGAACGAATTTATAGCAATCAGCCCCAGCATTTT. The full variable domain, in which reference TRBV19 and TRBJ1-5 provide the parts outside the CDR3, is DGGITQSPKYLFRKEGQNVTLSCEQNLNHDAMYWYRQDPGQGLRLIYYSQIVNDFQKGDIAEGYSVSREKKESFPLTVTSAQKNPTAFYLCASSNRGERIYSNQPQHFGDGTRLSIL.

V is TRBV11-3 and J is TRBJ2-1; D unclear. Germline V gene lookup returns CDR1 SGHNT and CDR2 YENEEA. This CDR3 is built from 13 residues. V was shortened by 7 bases and J by 4 bases, with 11 bases between the two germline ends. The CDR3 nucleotides are TGTGCCAGCAATCACTTCCCATACAATGAGCAGTTCTTC. This codes for CASNHFPYNEQFF.

This clone has just one count. The chain joins TRBV5-8 to TRBJ1-1; D is unclear. The ends were cut back, 5 bases at V and 9 bases at J, with 17 bases in the middle. CDR1 SGHTS and CDR2 YDEGEE come from the germline V gene. The length of the CDR3 is 13 residues. The CDR3 bases are TGTGCCAGCAGGAACTTAAGGAGGGTAAAAGCTTTCTTT. This translates into CASRNLRRVKAFF.

A word on this clone: Sequence at one end of the junction differs from germline and may be a read error. V gene TRBV27 combines with J gene TRBJ1-1; no clear D. Germline V gene sequence: CDR1 MNHEY, CDR2 SMNVEV (reference sequence). The CDR3 has 13 amino acids. In DNA form, the CDR3 reads TGTGCCAGCCTGAACGCCGGGAACGCTGAAGCTTTCTTT. It encodes CASLNAGNAEAFF.

This chain uses TRBV30 with TRBJ1-2, with a weak D call TRBD1 (6 bases). The V end lost 8 bases, the J end lost 2 bases, and 18 bases lay between the germline ends. CDR3 size: 14 residues. Germline V CDR1 and CDR2: GTSNPN, SVGIG (reference sequence). This chain's CDR3 is CAGDRWTANYGYTF. The CDR3 DNA is TGTGCCGGAGACCGATGGACAGCAAACTATGGCTACACCTTC.

This clone was found once. This chain connects TRBV7-3 to TRBJ2-3, with D possibly being TRBD2 (6 bases). The CDR3 loop spans 16 amino acids. The germline gives CDR1 SGHTA, CDR2 FQGTGA. Trimming removed 2 bases from V and 2 bases from J, with 14 bases in between. The DNA for the CDR3 is TGTGCCAGCAGCTTAGGGCCAGCGGGTTACACAGATACGCAGTATTTT. Its protein is CASSLGPAGYTDTQYF.

The chain joins TRBV6-6 to TRBJ2-1, with 7 bases that match TRBD2. There are 16 residues in the CDR3. Germline-derived CDR1 and CDR2 are MNHNY and SVGAGI (reference sequence). The V gene end was trimmed by 5 bases and the J gene end by 6 bases; junction bases not matched to a gene: 13. DNA for the CDR3: TGTGCCAGCAGTCCCCTTAGCGGGTTGGGGAGCAATGAGCAGTTCTTC. Translation: CASSPLSGLGSNEQFF.

The CDR3 nucleotides are TGTGCCTGGAGTGTAGAGACTGGAAACACCATATATTTT. It yields the protein CAWSVETGNTIYF. J is TRBJ1-3 and V is TRBV30, with unresolved D. The CDR3 runs 13 residues. Germline lookup yields CDR1 GTSNPN and CDR2 SVGIG (reference sequence). V was cut by 0 bases and J by 2 bases, with 5 bases left in between.

This clone has more than one count but fewer than ten. The V call is TRBV7-2, the J call TRBJ2-3; D not resolved. The germline V gene has CDR1 SGHTA and CDR2 FQGNSA. V dropped 3 bases and J dropped 2 bases, with 9 bases sitting between them. The CDR3 has 14 amino acids. The CDR3 sequence: CASSFLAVTDTQYF. The DNA for the CDR3 is TGTGCCAGCAGCTTCCTGGCAGTCACAGATACGCAGTATTTT.

This chain links TRBV30 with TRBJ1-1; D uncertain. This CDR3 is built from 12 residues. V lost 4 bases and J 11 bases, leaving 17 bases between the germline ends. Per germline, CDR1 GTSNPN and CDR2 SVGIG (reference sequence). The CDR3 coding sequence is TGTGCCTGGAACCCGAGCGGGAGGCGGGCTTTCTTT. It encodes CAWNPSGRRAFF.

The rearrangement uses TRBV15 and TRBJ2-3; D is possibly TRBD2 (6 bases). CDR1 is LNHNV, CDR2 YYDKDF, per germline (reference sequence). Trimming left V 1 base short and J 3 bases short, with 14 bases between. The CDR3 has 16 amino acids. The CDR3 spells CATSRVAGQGTDTQYF. The DNA of the CDR3 is TGTGCCACCAGCAGAGTGGCGGGGCAGGGTACAGATACGCAGTATTTT.

This clone occurred once. The chain joins TRBV18 to TRBJ1-1; possibly TRBD1 for D (6 bases). Trimming took 2 bases from V and 10 from J, leaving 11 bases between them. The CDR3 has 12 residues. Germline values: CDR1 KGHSH, CDR2 LQKENI. The CDR3 spells CASSPDQGRAFF. The CDR3 region has the DNA TGTGCCAGCTCACCAGACCAGGGGCGAGCTTTCTTT.